This is a list of T cell receptor beta chains from one sample in a study of technical replicates of blood from a few donors. Generated by immunoSEQ multiplex PCR, the TCRdb table keeps only in-frame clones and is missing some. The table has some 68,000 clones, around 90% seen once. Specimen: T cells isolated from PBMCs. The receptor source for this set is a human donor in good health. Each CDR3 is given with its conserved first and last residue. D genes are given only for firm matches. For some rows the clone size is stated as once, few or many, or as a class when expanded; others skip it.

clone_size j_call d_call v_call cdr3_aa cdr3_nt
. TRBJ2-6 . TRBV2 CASREDSGANVLTF TGTGCCAGCAGGGAGGACAGTGGGGCCAACGTCCTGACTTTC
. TRBJ2-3 TRBD2 TRBV2 CASRGLAGTDTQYF TGTGCCAGCAGGGGACTAGCGGGCACAGATACGCAGTATTTT
. TRBJ2-3 TRBD2 TRBV30 CAWSTSGTDTQYF TGTGCCTGGTCGACTAGCGGCACAGATACGCAGTATTTT
. TRBJ1-2 TRBD1 TRBV11-3 CASSSRDSVFIYGYTF TGTGCCAGCAGCTCCCGGGACAGCGTATTTATCTATGGCTACACCTTC
. TRBJ1-2 . TRBV5-1 CASSLAFSGAWGYTF TGCGCCAGCAGCTTGGCTTTCTCAGGGGCTTGGGGCTACACCTTC
. TRBJ2-2 . TRBV7-9 CASSLINSLTGELFF TGTGCCAGCAGTCTAATTAACAGTCTCACCGGGGAGCTGTTTTTT
. TRBJ2-1 TRBD2 TRBV5-6 CASSALAGLNNEQFF TGTGCCAGCAGCGCCCTAGCGGGACTTAACAATGAGCAGTTCTTC
once TRBJ1-2 . TRBV28 CASSFLAGHGYTF TGTGCCAGCAGTTTCCTGGCAGGGCATGGCTACACCTTC
. TRBJ1-5 . TRBV4-3 CASSQVWGGSQPQHF TGCGCCAGCAGCCAAGTCTGGGGGGGAAGTCAGCCCCAGCATTTT
. TRBJ2-5 TRBD1 TRBV5-1 CASSPGTGGSETQYF TGCGCCAGCAGCCCGGGGACAGGGGGCTCAGAGACCCAGTACTTC
. TRBJ1-1 . TRBV5-1 CASSLDVIGNTEAFF TGCGCCAGCAGCTTGGATGTTATCGGGAACACTGAAGCTTTCTTT
. TRBJ2-1 . TRBV11-3 CASSLGVYNEQFF TGTGCCAGCAGCTTAGGAGTATACAATGAGCAGTTCTTC
. TRBJ2-1 TRBD2 TRBV27 CASSSTSGTDNEQFF TGTGCCAGCAGTTCCACTAGCGGGACCGACAATGAGCAGTTCTTC
once TRBJ1-4 . TRBV7-8 CASSFLNRVNEKLFF TGTGCCAGCAGTTTCCTCAACAGGGTCAATGAAAAACTGTTTTTT
. TRBJ2-1 TRBD2 TRBV6-5 CASSWTSGITYNEQFF TGTGCCAGCAGTTGGACTAGCGGGATTACCTACAATGAGCAGTTCTTC
. TRBJ2-3 TRBD1 TRBV5-1 CASSLQGTVTDTQYF TGCGCCAGCAGCTTACAGGGGACGGTCACAGATACGCAGTATTTT
. TRBJ2-2 TRBD1 TRBV13 CASRNRGVGELFF TGTGCCAGCCGTAACAGGGGGGTCGGGGAGCTGTTTTTT
. TRBJ2-5 . TRBV14 CASSQTEYQETQYF TGTGCCAGCAGCCAAACTGAGTACCAAGAGACCCAGTACTTC
. TRBJ2-3 . TRBV11-2 CASLTKGQAISDTQYF TGTGCCAGCCTCACTAAGGGGCAGGCAATTTCAGATACGCAGTATTTT
. TRBJ2-7 . TRBV2 CASTLTYEQYF TGTGCCAGCACCCTAACCTACGAGCAGTACTTC
. TRBJ1-6 . TRBV5-1 CASRLVGGNSPLHF TGCGCCAGCAGATTGGTTGGCGGTAATTCACCCCTCCACTTT
. TRBJ1-2 . TRBV4-3 CASSQGYRGYGYTF TGCGCCAGCAGCCAAGGCTACCGGGGCTATGGCTACACCTTC
. TRBJ2-3 . TRBV29-1 CSVDLRSTDTQYF TGCAGCGTTGATTTACGGAGCACAGATACGCAGTATTTT
few TRBJ1-3 . TRBV4-3 CASSQDGHFAGGNTIYF TGCGCCAGCAGCCAAGATGGCCATTTCGCTGGTGGAAACACCATATATTTT
. TRBJ2-7 . TRBV4-1 CASSQEQGSYEQYF TGCGCCAGCAGCCAAGAACAGGGATCCTACGAGCAGTACTTC
. TRBJ1-1 . TRBV4-2 CASSQGTGEAFF TGTGCCAGCAGCCAAGGAACAGGGGAAGCTTTCTTT
. TRBJ2-3 TRBD2 TRBV7-9 CASSLLPGLAGNTQYF TGTGCCAGCAGCCTCCTTCCGGGACTAGCGGGTAATACGCAGTATTTT
. TRBJ2-7 . TRBV7-9 CATHATGSYEQYF TGTGCCACTCACGCGACAGGTTCCTACGAGCAGTACTTC
. TRBJ2-1 TRBD2 TRBV6-5 CASSRLAGGRNEQFF TGTGCCAGCAGTCGACTAGCGGGAGGGCGGAATGAGCAGTTCTTC
. TRBJ2-7 . TRBV2 CASIASAGTMEYF TGTGCCAGCATCGCTTCGGCAGGGACAATGGAGTACTTC
. TRBJ2-5 . TRBV29-1 CSVILTRTIGETQYF TGCAGCGTAATATTGACAAGGACAATTGGAGAGACCCAGTACTTC
. TRBJ2-2 TRBD1 TRBV7-9 CASSSQGAGELFF TGTGCCAGCAGCTCCCAGGGGGCCGGGGAGCTGTTTTTT
. TRBJ1-2 TRBD1 TRBV19 CASSMGRGVGYTF TGTGCCAGTAGTATGGGCAGGGGGGTTGGCTACACCTTC
. TRBJ2-3 . TRBV27 CASRLGRRDTDTQYF TGTGCCAGCAGATTGGGGCGCCGTGACACAGATACGCAGTATTTT
. TRBJ2-5 . TRBV2 CASSDFLQETQYF TGTGCCAGCAGTGATTTTCTACAAGAGACCCAGTACTTC
. TRBJ1-2 TRBD1 TRBV11-2 CASSLGTGVLNYGYTF TGTGCCAGCAGCTTGGGGACAGGGGTGCTAAACTATGGCTACACCTTC
. TRBJ2-7 . TRBV6-5 CATISSSHEQYF TGTGCCACCATTAGCTCGAGCCACGAGCAGTACTTC
once TRBJ2-5 TRBD2 TRBV28 CASSWTSGTQETQYF TGTGCCAGCAGTTGGACTAGCGGAACTCAAGAGACCCAGTACTTC
. TRBJ2-7 TRBD1 TRBV13 CASSSTTGDEQYF TGTGCCAGCAGCTCGACGACAGGGGACGAGCAGTACTTC
. TRBJ2-7 . TRBV13 CASSGPESQQYF TGTGCCAGCAGCGGCCCGGAGTCCCAGCAGTACTTC
few TRBJ1-1 TRBD1 TRBV11-2 CASSGGTGLTGAFF TGTGCCAGCAGCGGCGGGACAGGCCTCACTGGGGCTTTCTTT
once TRBJ2-3 . TRBV6-5 CATLSLLTDTLYF TGTGCCACCCTCTCACTCCTAACAGATACGCTGTATTTT
once TRBJ1-3 . TRBV30 CAWSPGDTIYF TGTGCCTGGAGCCCAGGGGACACCATATATTTT
. TRBJ1-2 . TRBV7-9 CASSLGRRYGYTF TGTGCCAGCAGCTTAGGTCGGCGGTATGGCTACACCTTC
. TRBJ2-1 . TRBV11-3 CASSLVGGGSYNEQFF TGTGCCAGCAGCTTAGTAGGGGGGGGATCCTACAATGAGCAGTTCTTC
. TRBJ2-7 TRBD1 TRBV4-2 CASSQAGQGAKEQYF TGTGCCAGCAGCCAGGCTGGACAGGGGGCCAAGGAGCAGTACTTC
. TRBJ2-7 . TRBV6-1 CASSEAGDSYEQYF TGTGCCAGCAGTGAAGCAGGGGACTCCTACGAGCAGTACTTC
once TRBJ1-3 TRBD1 TRBV11-2 CASSLQTGAGNTIYF TGTGCCAGCAGCTTACAAACAGGGGCTGGAAACACCATATATTTT
. TRBJ1-1 TRBD1 TRBV7-6 CASSPEGAPHTEAFF TGTGCCAGCAGCCCGGAGGGGGCGCCTCACACTGAAGCTTTCTTT
. TRBJ2-7 . TRBV6-5 CASSYSSRGTSYEQYF TGTGCCAGCAGTTACTCGAGTAGGGGTACGAGCTACGAGCAGTACTTC
. TRBJ2-3 TRBD1 TRBV5-1 CASSLDRDSLTQYF TGCGCCAGCAGCTTGGACCGGGACAGCCTTACGCAGTATTTT
. TRBJ2-5 . TRBV5-8 CASSLSVSETQYF TGTGCCAGCAGCTTGTCCGTATCAGAGACCCAGTACTTC
. TRBJ1-5 . TRBV5-4 CASSLGQGSNQPQHF TGTGCCAGCAGCTTGGGGCAGGGCAGCAATCAGCCCCAGCATTTT
. TRBJ2-3 TRBD2 TRBV7-3 CASSLSGAGGTDTQYF TGTGCCAGCAGCTTAAGTGGAGCGGGAGGAACAGATACGCAGTATTTT